This T cell receptor beta chain was obtained from a study of identical twins. Study observations and caveats: Cross-sectional statistics underpinned the conclusions; the same donors were not followed.

Germline values: CDR1 DFQATT, CDR2 SNEGSKA (reference sequence). CDR3 size: 13 residues. With respect to this clonotype: Its antigen is unidentified.

TCRdb reprocessed the 5' RACE reads with MiXCR, giving one entry per CDR3 protein. There are about 290,000 distinct CDR3 sequences in the sample; 8.5% to 9.5% occur only once, and roughly 7% lies in the top ten. These data also formed part of another study, on yellow fever vaccine responses in identical twins.

This sequence joins TRBV20-1 and TRBJ2-7; no clear D. The source is a woman under 30 in good health. Sample: CD8+ T cells sorted from blood. This chain's CDR3 is CSPRAPSSYEQYF. The CDR3 DNA reads as TGCAGCCCTAGGGCACCGAGCTCCTACGAGCAGTACTTC.